The rows below give T cell receptor beta chains drawn from one sample of a study of shared clonotypes between healthy human individuals. TCRdb's table, derived via immunoSEQ multiplex PCR, lists solely in-frame clones and lacks some. This sample has 2 million to 2.5 million clones, with approximately 90% found just once. The sample consisted of naive CD4+ T cells from PBMCs. These receptors were taken from a man between 18 and 35 years old in good health. Some clones in this sample may be carry-over from other donors' samples. CDR3s include the opening cysteine and the closing phenylalanine or tryptophan. Fields, in order: D gene, J gene, V gene, clone size, CDR3 DNA, CDR3 protein. D genes are given only for firm matches. Not every row has a clone size; where given, it reads once, few, many or a size class.

D: TRBD2
J: TRBJ2-3
V: TRBV29-1
size: .
DNA: TGCAGCGTTGATGGCGCGGGAGGGCCCACAGATACGCAGTATTTT
CDR3: CSVDGAGGPTDTQYF

D: TRBD2
J: TRBJ2-7
V: TRBV2
size: .
DNA: TGTGCCAGCAGTGAGACTAGCGGGGCCTACGAGCAGTACTTC
CDR3: CASSETSGAYEQYF

D: .
J: TRBJ2-1
V: TRBV9
size: .
DNA: TGTGCCAGCAGCTTTCGGGCTAGGACTCTCGATGAGCAGTTCTTC
CDR3: CASSFRARTLDEQFF

D: TRBD1
J: TRBJ2-3
V: TRBV6-4
size: .
DNA: TGTGCCAGCAGAGGACAGGGTTCCACAGATACGCAGTATTTT
CDR3: CASRGQGSTDTQYF

D: TRBD2
J: TRBJ2-7
V: TRBV5-1
size: .
DNA: TGCGCCAGCAATACCGGGACTAGCGGCTACTACGAGCAGTACTTC
CDR3: CASNTGTSGYYEQYF

D: TRBD2
J: TRBJ2-2
V: TRBV28
size: .
DNA: TGTGCCAGCAGTCTTGTAGCGGGAGGGCCCCACGGGGAGCTGTTTTTT
CDR3: CASSLVAGGPHGELFF

D: TRBD1
J: TRBJ2-2
V: TRBV10-3
size: .
DNA: TGTGCCATCAGGAAATTACAGGGGGCCCGGGCCGGGGAGCTGTTTTTT
CDR3: CAIRKLQGARAGELFF

D: TRBD2
J: TRBJ2-5
V: TRBV5-4
size: .
DNA: TGTGCCAGCAGCTTGGGTAGCGGGAGGATACAAGAGACCCAGTACTTC
CDR3: CASSLGSGRIQETQYF

D: .
J: TRBJ1-1
V: TRBV18
size: .
DNA: TGTGCCAGCTCACCACCGCTTGCTCTGAACACTGAAGCTTTCTTT
CDR3: CASSPPLALNTEAFF

D: .
J: TRBJ2-2
V: TRBV15
size: .
DNA: TGTGCCACCAGCAGAGCGCCCATCGGGGAGCTGTTTTTT
CDR3: CATSRAPIGELFF

D: .
J: TRBJ2-6
V: TRBV6-6
size: .
DNA: TGTGCCAGCAGTGGCGGGGCCAACGTCCTGACTTTC
CDR3: CASSGGANVLTF

D: .
J: TRBJ1-3
V: TRBV4-3
size: .
DNA: TGCGCCAGCAGCCAAGAATTGGACTTGAAAGCCTCTGGAAACACCATATATTTT
CDR3: CASSQELDLKASGNTIYF

D: .
J: TRBJ2-3
V: TRBV28
size: .
DNA: TGTGCCACCAAGCGACCTAGCACAGATACGCAGTATTTT
CDR3: CATKRPSTDTQYF

D: .
J: TRBJ2-7
V: TRBV9
size: .
DNA: TGTGCCAGCAGCGTCGACTGGCGCGTATCCTACGAGCAGTACTTC
CDR3: CASSVDWRVSYEQYF

D: TRBD1
J: TRBJ1-4
V: TRBV9
size: once
DNA: TGTGCCAGCAGCGCCGGGACAGGGTTAGGTGAAAAACTGTTTTTT
CDR3: CASSAGTGLGEKLFF

D: TRBD2
J: TRBJ2-1
V: TRBV11-2
size: .
DNA: TGTGCCAGCAGGGGATTTAGCGGGACCTCCTACAATGAGCAGTTCTTC
CDR3: CASRGFSGTSYNEQFF

D: .
J: TRBJ1-3
V: TRBV11-2
size: .
DNA: TGTGCCAGCAGCTTAGCTCACAGGTGGAATGGAAACACCATATATTTT
CDR3: CASSLAHRWNGNTIYF